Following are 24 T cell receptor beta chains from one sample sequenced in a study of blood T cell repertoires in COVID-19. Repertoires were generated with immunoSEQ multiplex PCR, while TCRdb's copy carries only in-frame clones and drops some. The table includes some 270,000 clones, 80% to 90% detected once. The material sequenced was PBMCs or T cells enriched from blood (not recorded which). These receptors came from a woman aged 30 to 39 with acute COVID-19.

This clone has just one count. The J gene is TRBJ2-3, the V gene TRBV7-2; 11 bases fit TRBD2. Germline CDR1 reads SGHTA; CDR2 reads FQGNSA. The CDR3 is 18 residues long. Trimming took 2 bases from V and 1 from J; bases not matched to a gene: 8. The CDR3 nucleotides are TGTGCCAGCAGCTTACCTCCCTCTAGCGGGAGGCGCACAGATACGCAGTATTTT. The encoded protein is CASSLPPSSGRRTDTQYF.

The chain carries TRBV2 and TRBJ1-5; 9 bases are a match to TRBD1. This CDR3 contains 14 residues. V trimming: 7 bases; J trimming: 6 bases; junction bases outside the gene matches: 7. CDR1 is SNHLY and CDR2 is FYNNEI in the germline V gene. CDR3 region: CASTDRDRAQPQHF. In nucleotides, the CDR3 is TGTGCCAGCACCGACCGGGACAGGGCTCAGCCCCAGCATTTT.

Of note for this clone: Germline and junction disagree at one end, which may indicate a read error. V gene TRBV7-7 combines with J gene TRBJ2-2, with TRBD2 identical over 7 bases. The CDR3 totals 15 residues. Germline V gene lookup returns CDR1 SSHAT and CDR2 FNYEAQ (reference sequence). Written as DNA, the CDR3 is TGTGCTAGCAGCCCAGCGGGCGGGAGCACCGGGGAGCTGTTTTTT. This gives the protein CASSPAGGSTGELFF.

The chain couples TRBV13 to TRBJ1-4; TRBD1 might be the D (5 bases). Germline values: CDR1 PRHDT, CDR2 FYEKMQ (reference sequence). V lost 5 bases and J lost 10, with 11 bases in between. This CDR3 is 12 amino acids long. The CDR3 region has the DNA TGTGCCAGCAGCCCCGGGCAGGGAAAACTGTTTTTT. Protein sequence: CASSPGQGKLFF.

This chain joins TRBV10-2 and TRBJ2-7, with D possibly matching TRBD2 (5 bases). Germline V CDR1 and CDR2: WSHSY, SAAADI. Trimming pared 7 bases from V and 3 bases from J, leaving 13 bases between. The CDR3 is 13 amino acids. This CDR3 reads CASTSGLSYEQYF. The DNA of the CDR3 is TGCGCCAGCACCTCGGGATTGAGCTACGAGCAGTACTTC.

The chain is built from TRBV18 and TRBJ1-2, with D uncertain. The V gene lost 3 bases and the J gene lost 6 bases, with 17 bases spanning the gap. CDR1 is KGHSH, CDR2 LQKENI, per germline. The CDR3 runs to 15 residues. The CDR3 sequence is CASSPEMGSRDGYTF. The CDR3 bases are TGTGCCAGCTCACCGGAGATGGGGAGCCGAGATGGCTACACCTTC.

CDR3 nucleotide sequence: TGTGCCAGCAGCGTAGCAGGGACTAGCAGCGAGCAGTACTTC. Translation gives CASSVAGTSSEQYF. The V call is TRBV9, the J call TRBJ2-7, with 9 bases that match TRBD2. Germline V gene lookup returns CDR1 SGDLS and CDR2 YYNGEE. Trimming took 0 bases from V and 6 from J; bases not matched to a gene: 4. The CDR3 loop spans 14 amino acids.

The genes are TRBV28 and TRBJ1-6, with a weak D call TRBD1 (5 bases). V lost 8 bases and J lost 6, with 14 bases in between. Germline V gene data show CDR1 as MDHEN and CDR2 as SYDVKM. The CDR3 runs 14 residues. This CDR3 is CASWPFQGNSPLHF. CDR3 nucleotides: TGTGCCAGCTGGCCGTTCCAGGGTAATTCACCCCTCCACTTT.

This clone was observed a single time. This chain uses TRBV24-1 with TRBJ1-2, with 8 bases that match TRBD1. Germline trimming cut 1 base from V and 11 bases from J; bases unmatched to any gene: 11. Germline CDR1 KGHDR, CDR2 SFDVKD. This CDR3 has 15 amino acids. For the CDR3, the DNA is TGTGCCACCAGTGATTTCGGGACAGGCCCGGGAAGTTACACCTTC. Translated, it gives CATSDFGTGPGSYTF.

CDR3 sequence: CASSGSGSLADTQYF. CDR3 nucleotide sequence: TGTGCCAGCAGTGGTAGCGGGAGTCTCGCAGATACGCAGTATTTT. This sequence joins TRBV6-2 or TRBV6-3 and TRBJ2-3, with 9 bases fitting TRBD2. This CDR3 is built from 15 residues. The V gene's germline CDR1 is MNHEY and CDR2 SVGEGT. V dropped 5 bases and J dropped 4; count of bases not matched to a gene: 7.

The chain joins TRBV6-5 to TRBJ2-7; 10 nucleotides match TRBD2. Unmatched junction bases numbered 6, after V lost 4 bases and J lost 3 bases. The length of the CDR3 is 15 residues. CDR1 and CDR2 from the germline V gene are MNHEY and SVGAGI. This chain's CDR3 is CASSFIAGGLYEQYF. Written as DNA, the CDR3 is TGTGCCAGCAGTTTCATAGCGGGGGGCCTCTACGAGCAGTACTTC.

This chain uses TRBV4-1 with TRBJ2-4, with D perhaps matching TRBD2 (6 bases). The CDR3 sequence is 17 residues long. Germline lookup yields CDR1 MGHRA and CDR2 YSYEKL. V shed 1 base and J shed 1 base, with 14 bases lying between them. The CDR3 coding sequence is TGCGCCAGCAGCCAAGGGTCCCCGGCGGGGGCCAAAAACATTCAGTACTTC. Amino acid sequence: CASSQGSPAGAKNIQYF.

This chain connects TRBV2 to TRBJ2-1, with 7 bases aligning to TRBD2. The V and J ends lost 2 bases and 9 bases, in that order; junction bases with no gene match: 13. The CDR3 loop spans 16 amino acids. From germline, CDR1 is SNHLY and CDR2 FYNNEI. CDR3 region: CASSEIWALGGGEQFF. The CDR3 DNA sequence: TGTGCCAGCAGTGAAATTTGGGCTCTTGGGGGGGGTGAGCAGTTCTTC.

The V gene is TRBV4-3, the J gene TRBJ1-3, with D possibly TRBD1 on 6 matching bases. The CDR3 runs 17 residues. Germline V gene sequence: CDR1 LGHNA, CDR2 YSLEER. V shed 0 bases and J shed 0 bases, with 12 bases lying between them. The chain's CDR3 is CASSQEVGQHSGNTIYF. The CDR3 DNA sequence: TGCGCCAGCAGCCAAGAAGTTGGACAGCACTCTGGAAACACCATATATTTT.

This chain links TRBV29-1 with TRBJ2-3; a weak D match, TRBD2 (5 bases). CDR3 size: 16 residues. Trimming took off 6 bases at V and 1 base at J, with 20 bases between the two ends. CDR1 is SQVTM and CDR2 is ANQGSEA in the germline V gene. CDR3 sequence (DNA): TGCAGCGTCGACCTTGGGCGGAGCGGCGGCACAGATACGCAGTATTTT. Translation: CSVDLGRSGGTDTQYF.

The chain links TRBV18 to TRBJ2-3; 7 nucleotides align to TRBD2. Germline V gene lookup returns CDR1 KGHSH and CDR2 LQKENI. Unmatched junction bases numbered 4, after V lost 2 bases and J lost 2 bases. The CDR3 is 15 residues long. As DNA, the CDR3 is TGTGCCAGCTCACCAGTGGGGACTACCACAGATACGCAGTATTTT. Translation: CASSPVGTTTDTQYF.

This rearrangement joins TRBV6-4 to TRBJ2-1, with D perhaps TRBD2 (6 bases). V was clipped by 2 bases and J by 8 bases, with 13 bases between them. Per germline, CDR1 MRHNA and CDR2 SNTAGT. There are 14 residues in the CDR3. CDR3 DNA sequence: TGTGCCAGCAGTGACCAAACGGGAGTTGATGAGCAGTTCTTC. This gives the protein CASSDQTGVDEQFF.

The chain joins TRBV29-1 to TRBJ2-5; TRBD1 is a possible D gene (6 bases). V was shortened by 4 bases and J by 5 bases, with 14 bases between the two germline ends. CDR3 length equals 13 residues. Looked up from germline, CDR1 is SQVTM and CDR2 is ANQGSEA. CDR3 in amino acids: CSVARDTGETQYF. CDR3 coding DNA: TGCAGCGTTGCGAGGGACACGGGGGAGACCCAGTACTTC.

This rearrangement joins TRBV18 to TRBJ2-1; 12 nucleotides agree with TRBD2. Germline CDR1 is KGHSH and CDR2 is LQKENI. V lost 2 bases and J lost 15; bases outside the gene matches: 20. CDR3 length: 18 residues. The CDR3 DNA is TGTGCCAGCTCACCATCCCGGACTAGCGGGACATTAGTTCCCCACCCGTTCTTC. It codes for CASSPSRTSGTLVPHPFF.

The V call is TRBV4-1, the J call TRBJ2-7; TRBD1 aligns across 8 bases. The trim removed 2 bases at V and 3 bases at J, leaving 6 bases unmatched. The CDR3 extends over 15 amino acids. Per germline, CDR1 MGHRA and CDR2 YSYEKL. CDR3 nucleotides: TGCGCCAGCAGCCAACCAGGACAGGGCCGCTACGAGCAGTACTTC. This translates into CASSQPGQGRYEQYF.

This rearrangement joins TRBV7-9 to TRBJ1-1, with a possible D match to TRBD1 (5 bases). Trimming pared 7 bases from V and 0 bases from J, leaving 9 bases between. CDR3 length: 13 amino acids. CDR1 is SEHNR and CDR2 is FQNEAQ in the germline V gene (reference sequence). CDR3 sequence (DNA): TGTGCCAGCACCCGGACATTGAACACTGAAGCTTTCTTT. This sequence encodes CASTRTLNTEAFF.

In nucleotides, the CDR3 is TGTGCCAGCAGCCAAGACCCAGGGGAGAGTCAGCCCCAGCATTTT. Its translation: CASSQDPGESQPQHF. The chain links TRBV3-1 (or the pseudogene TRBV3-2) to TRBJ1-5; tentatively, D is TRBD1 (6 bases). The CDR3 sequence is 15 residues long. Deletions cut 0 bases from V and 6 bases from J, with 12 bases between. Looked up from germline, CDR1 is LGHDT and CDR2 is YNNKEL (reference sequence).

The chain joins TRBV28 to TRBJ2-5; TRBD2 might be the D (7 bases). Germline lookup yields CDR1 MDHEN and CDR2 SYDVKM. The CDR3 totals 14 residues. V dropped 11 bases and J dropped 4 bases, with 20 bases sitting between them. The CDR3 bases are TGTGCCGGACGCGGCGGGGGCGAGTCAGAGACCCAGTACTTC. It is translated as CAGRGGGESETQYF.

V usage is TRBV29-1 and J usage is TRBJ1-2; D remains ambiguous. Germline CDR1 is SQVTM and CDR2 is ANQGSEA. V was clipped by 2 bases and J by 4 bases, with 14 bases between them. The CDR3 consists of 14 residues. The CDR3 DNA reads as TGCAGCGTTGAAAGTCAGGCCCTTCCCTATGGCTACACCTTC. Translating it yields CSVESQALPYGYTF.